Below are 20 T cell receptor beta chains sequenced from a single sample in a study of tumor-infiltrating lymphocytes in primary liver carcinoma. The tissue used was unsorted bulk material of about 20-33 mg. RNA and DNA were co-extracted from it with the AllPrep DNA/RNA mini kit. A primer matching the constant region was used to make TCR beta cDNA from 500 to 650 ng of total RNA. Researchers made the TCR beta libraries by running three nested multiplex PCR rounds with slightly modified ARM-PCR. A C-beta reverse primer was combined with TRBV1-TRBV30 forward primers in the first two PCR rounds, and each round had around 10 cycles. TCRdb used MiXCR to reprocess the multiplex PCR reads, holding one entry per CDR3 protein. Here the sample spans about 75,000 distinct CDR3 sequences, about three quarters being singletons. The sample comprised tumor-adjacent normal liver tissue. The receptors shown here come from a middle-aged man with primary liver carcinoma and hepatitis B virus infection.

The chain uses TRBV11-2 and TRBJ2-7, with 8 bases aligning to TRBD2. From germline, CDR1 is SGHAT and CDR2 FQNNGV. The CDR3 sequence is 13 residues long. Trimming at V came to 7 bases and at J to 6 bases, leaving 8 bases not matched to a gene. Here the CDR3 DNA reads TGTGCCAGCAACTTCGGGGGGGCTATCGAGCAGTACTTC. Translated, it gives CASNFGGAIEQYF.

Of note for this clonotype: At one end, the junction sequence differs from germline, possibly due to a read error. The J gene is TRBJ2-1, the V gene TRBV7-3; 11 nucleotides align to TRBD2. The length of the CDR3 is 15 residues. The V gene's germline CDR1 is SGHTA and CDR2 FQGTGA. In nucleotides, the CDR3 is TGTGCCAGCAGCTTGACTAGCGGGAAACTCAATGAGCAATTCTTC. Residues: CASSLTSGKLNEQFF.

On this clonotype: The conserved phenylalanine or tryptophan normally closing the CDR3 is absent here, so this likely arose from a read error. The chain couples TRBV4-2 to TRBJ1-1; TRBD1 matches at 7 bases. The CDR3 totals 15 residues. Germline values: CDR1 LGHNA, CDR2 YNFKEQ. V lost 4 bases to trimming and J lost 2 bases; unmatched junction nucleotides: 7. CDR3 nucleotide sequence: TGTGCCAGCAGCCGGATGGACAGGAAAAACACTGAAGCTTTCCTT. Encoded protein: CASSRMDRKNTEAFL.

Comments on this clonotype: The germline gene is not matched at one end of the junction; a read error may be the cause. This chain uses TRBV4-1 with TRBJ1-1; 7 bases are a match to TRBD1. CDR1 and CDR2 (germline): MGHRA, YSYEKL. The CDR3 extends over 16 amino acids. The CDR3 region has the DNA TGCGCCACCAATCGGGAGACAGGGTTAATGAACACTGAGGCTTTCTTT. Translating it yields CATNRETGLMNTEAFF.

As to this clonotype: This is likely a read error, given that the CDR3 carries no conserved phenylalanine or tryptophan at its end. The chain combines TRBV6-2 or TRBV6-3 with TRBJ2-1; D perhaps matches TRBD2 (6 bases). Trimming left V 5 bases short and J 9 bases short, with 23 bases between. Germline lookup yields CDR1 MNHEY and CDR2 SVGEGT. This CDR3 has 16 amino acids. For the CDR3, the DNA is TGTGCCAGCAGTCTACACCTTGGGACTGGCCTACGTGAGCAGTTCATC. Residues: CASSLHLGTGLREQFI.

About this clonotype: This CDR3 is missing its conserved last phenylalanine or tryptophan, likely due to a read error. CDR3 sequence reads: CASSLESGISGEQYL. CDR3 DNA sequence: TGTGCCAGCAGCTTAGAGTCCGGGATCTCTGGTGAACAGTACCTC. The chain is built from TRBV11-2 and TRBJ2-7, with D possibly matching TRBD2 (5 bases). Trimming cost V 0 bases and J 10 bases, with 19 bases left between them. The CDR3 is made up of 15 amino acids. The germline CDR1 and CDR2 sequences are SGHAT and FQNNGV.

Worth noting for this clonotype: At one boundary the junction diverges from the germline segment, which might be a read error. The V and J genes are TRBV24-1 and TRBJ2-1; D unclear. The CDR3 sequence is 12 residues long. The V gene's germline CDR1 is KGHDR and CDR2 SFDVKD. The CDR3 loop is CATSDLGNVQFF. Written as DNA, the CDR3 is TGTGCCACCAGTGATTTAGGGAATGTGCAGTTCTTT.

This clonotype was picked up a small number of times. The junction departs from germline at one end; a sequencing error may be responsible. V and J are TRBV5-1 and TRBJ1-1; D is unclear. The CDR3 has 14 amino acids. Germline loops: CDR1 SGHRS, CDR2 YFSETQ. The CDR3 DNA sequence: TGCGCCGGCAGCATGTCCACATTGAACATTGAAGCTTTCTTT. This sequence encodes CAGSMSTLNIEAFF.

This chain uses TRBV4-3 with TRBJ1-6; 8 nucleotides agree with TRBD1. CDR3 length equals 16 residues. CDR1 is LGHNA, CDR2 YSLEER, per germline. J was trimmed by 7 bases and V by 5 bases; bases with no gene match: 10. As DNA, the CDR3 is TGCGCCAGCAGCTCCTGTGACAGGGGAATGAATTCACCCCTCCACTTT. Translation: CASSSCDRGMNSPLHF.

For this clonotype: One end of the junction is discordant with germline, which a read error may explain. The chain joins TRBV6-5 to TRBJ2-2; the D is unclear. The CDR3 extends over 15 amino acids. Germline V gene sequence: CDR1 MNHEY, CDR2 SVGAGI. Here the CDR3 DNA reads TGTACCAGCACGCCCCAGATTGTGAACTCCGGGGAGCTGTTTTTT. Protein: CTSTPQIVNSGELFF.

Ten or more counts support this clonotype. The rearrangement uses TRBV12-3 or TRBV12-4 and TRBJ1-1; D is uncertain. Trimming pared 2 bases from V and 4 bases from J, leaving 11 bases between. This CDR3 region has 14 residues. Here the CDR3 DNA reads TGTGCCAGCAGTTTACTGCCAGAGGGCACTGAAGCTTTCTTT. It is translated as CASSLLPEGTEAFF.

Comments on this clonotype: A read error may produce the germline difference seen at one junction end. This CDR3 is CDSNQERASSTDTQYF. The CDR3 DNA sequence: TGCGACAGCAACCAAGAACGCGCCTCTAGCACAGATACGCAGTATTTT. J is TRBJ2-3 and V is TRBV4-1; D not certain. Germline CDR1 MGHRA, CDR2 YSYEKL. CDR3 size: 16 residues.

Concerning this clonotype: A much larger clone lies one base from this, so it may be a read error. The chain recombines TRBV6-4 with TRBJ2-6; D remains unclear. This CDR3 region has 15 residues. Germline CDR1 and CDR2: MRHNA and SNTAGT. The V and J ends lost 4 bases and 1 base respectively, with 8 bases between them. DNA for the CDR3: TGTGCCAGCAGTGTGAGCTTATCTGGGGCCAACGTCCTGACTTTC. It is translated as CASSVSLSGANVLTF.

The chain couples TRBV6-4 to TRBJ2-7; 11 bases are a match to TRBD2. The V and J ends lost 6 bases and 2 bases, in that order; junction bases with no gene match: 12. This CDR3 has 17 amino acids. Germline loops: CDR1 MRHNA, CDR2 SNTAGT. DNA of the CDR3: TGTGCCAGCAGCCCCGGGACTAGCGGATTTTTGGCCTACGAGCAGTACTTC. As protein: CASSPGTSGFLAYEQYF.

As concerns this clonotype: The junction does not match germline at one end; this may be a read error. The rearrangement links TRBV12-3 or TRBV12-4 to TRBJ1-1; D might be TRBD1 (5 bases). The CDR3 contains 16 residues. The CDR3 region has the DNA TGTGCCAACAGTTTCTTAGTCCCGGGGGGAGACACTGAAGCTTCCTTT. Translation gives CANSFLVPGGDTEASF.

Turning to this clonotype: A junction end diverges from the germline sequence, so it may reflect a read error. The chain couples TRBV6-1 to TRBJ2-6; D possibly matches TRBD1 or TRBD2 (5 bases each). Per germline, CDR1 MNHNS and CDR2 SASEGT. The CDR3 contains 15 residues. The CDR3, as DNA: TGTACCAGCACTGGGACGGCCGATGAGGCCAACGTCCTGACTTTC. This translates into CTSTGTADEANVLTF.

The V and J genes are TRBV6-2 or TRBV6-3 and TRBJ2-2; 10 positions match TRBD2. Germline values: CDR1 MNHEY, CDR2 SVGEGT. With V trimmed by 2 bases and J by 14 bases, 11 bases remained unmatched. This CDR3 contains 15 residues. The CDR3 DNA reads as TGTGCCAGCAGTTACGCGCTAGCGGGAGACGGGGTACTGTTTTTT. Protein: CASSYALAGDGVLFF.

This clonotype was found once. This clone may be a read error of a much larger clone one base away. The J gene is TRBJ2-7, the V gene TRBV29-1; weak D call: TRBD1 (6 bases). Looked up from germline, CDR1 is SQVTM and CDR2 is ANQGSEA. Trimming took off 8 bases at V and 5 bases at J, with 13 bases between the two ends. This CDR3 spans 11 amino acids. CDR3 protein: CSFIWGHEQYF. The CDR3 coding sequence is TGCAGCTTCATATGGGGGCACGAGCAGTACTTC.

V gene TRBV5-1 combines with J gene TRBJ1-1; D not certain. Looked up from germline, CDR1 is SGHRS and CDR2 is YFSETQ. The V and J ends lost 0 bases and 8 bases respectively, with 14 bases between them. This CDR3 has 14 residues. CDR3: CASSLGQRNIEAFF. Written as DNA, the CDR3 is TGCGCCAGCAGCTTGGGACAAAGAAACATCGAAGCTTTCTTT.

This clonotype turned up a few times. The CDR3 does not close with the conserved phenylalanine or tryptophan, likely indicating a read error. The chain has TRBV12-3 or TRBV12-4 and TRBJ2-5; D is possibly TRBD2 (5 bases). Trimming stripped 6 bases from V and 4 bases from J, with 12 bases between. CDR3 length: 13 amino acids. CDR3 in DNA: TGTGCCAGCAGCCGACTAACGGGAGAGACCCAGTACTCC. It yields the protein CASSRLTGETQYS.